The 29 T cell receptor beta chains below come from one sample, sequenced in a study of neurological immune-mediated disorders. TCRdb reanalysed the 5' RACE reads using MiXCR and keeps one entry per CDR3 protein. The data contain about 59,000 distinct CDR3 sequences, under 4.5% of them singletons. Source material: PBMCs. These receptors all stem from a woman aged 25 to 45 with multiple sclerosis.

This clonotype was detected ten times or more. The rearrangement joins TRBV28 to TRBJ2-7; no definite D call. The CDR3 runs 16 residues. The V gene lost 3 bases and the J gene lost 2 bases, with 17 bases spanning the gap. The V gene's germline CDR1 is MDHEN and CDR2 SYDVKM. CDR3 nucleotides: TGTGCCAGCAGTTTGGGTGGTGAAACTAATACCTACGAGCAGTACTTC. As protein: CASSLGGETNTYEQYF.

This clonotype was recorded a few times. This chain connects TRBV5-1 to TRBJ2-3; 9 bases line up with TRBD2. The germline CDR1 and CDR2 sequences are SGHRS and YFSETQ. The CDR3 contains 17 residues. V lost 1 base to trimming and J lost 5 bases; unmatched junction nucleotides: 11. CDR3 region: CASSLTNSGGNGDTQYF. In DNA form, the CDR3 reads TGCGCCAGCAGCTTGACGAATAGCGGGGGAAATGGAGATACGCAGTATTTT.

This clonotype was recorded at least ten times. This chain uses TRBV6-5 with TRBJ2-2; TRBD1 might be the D (5 bases). V gave up 2 bases and J gave up 3 bases, with 13 bases separating them. Germline CDR1 and CDR2: MNHEY and SVGAGI. The CDR3 sequence is 16 residues long. The CDR3 nucleotides are TGTGCCAGCAGTTACCAGGGTAGCATGGACACCGGGGAGCTGTTTTTT. Amino acids: CASSYQGSMDTGELFF.

This clonotype was recorded at least ten times. The chain employs TRBV9 and TRBJ2-3, with TRBD1 matching 9 bases. Germline CDR1 is SGDLS and CDR2 is YYNGEE. V lost 4 bases, J lost 3 bases, and 6 bases stayed unmatched. This CDR3 spans 15 amino acids. This CDR3 is CASSLGTGRTDTQYF. The CDR3 DNA reads TGTGCCAGCAGCCTCGGGACAGGGAGGACAGATACGCAGTATTTT. The full variable domain, rest sourced from reference TRBV9 and TRBJ2-3, is DSGVTQTPKHLITATGQRVTLRCSPRSGDLSVYWYQQSLDQGLQFLIQYYNGEERAKGNILERFSAQQFPDLHSELNLSSLELGDSALYFCASSLGTGRTDTQYFGPGTRLTVL.

This clonotype was detected many times. V and J are TRBV20-1 and TRBJ2-2; 10 positions match TRBD2. V shed 0 bases and J 5 bases; nucleotides not matched to a gene: 6. The CDR3 contains 16 residues. The germline V gene encodes CDR1 DFQATT and CDR2 SNEGSKA (reference sequence). The CDR3 region is CSARDQTLAGTGELFF. CDR3 nucleotides: TGCAGTGCTAGAGATCAAACACTAGCGGGGACCGGGGAGCTGTTTTTT.

Relative to its sample, this clonotype is medium-sized. The chain joins TRBV12-3 or TRBV12-4 to TRBJ2-1; weak D call: TRBD1 (6 bases). This CDR3 contains 17 residues. V was shortened by 7 bases and J by 10 bases, with 29 bases between the two germline ends. The DNA for the CDR3 is TGTGCCAGCAACGTCTTTACGCTACAAGGGGACACTATGGAGCAGTTCTTC. Translating it yields CASNVFTLQGDTMEQFF.

This clonotype was found many times. The rearrangement links TRBV21-1 to TRBJ2-1. TRBV21-1 is a documented pseudogene. The CDR3 is made up of 15 amino acids. CDR3 DNA sequence: TGTGCCAGCAGCAGTAGACAGAGCTCCTACAATGAGCAGTTCTTC. This sequence encodes CASSSRQSSYNEQFF.

This clonotype was counted many times. The chain is built from TRBV24-1 and TRBJ2-1; 7 bases match TRBD2. The CDR3 is 15 residues long. Trimming at V came to 9 bases and at J to 5 bases, leaving 12 bases not matched to a gene. The germline CDR1 and CDR2 sequences are KGHDR and SFDVKD. CDR3 sequence: CATSPAGAVNNEQFF. In nucleotides, the CDR3 is TGTGCCACCTCCCCGGCGGGAGCGGTAAACAATGAGCAGTTCTTC.

This clonotype has more than one count but fewer than ten. This chain uses TRBV12-3 or TRBV12-4 with TRBJ1-3; the D gene is possibly TRBD1 (5 bases). This CDR3 has 15 amino acids. Trimming cost V 3 bases and J 0 bases, with 9 bases left between them. CDR3: CASSFLTASGNTIYF. The CDR3 DNA reads TGTGCCAGCAGTTTCCTGACAGCCTCTGGAAACACCATATATTTT.

In this sample, this clonotype turned up many times. This chain connects TRBV6-5 to TRBJ2-7, with 11 bases fitting TRBD2. Germline V CDR1 and CDR2: MNHEY, SVGAGI. The CDR3 has 17 residues. The ends lost 5 bases at V and 2 bases at J; junction bases unmatched: 11. The DNA of the CDR3 is TGTGCCAGCAGTCAAAGGACTAGCGGGCTCATAACCTACGAGCAGTACTTC. Translating it yields CASSQRTSGLITYEQYF.

This clonotype came up many times. This chain uses TRBV25-1 with TRBJ1-1, with D perhaps TRBD1 (5 bases). CDR1 and CDR2 (germline): MGHDK, SYGVNS. V was pared by 1 base and J by 3 bases, with 12 bases between. CDR3 length equals 15 residues. The CDR3 DNA follows: TGTGCCAGCAGTGAATTCAAGGGGCAGCACACTGAAGCTTTCTTT. Its translation: CASSEFKGQHTEAFF.

This chain connects TRBV9 to TRBJ1-3; D possibly corresponds to TRBD1 (5 bases). Trimming took off 3 bases at V and 2 bases at J, with 9 bases between the two ends. This CDR3 spans 14 amino acids. Germline V CDR1 and CDR2: SGDLS, YYNGEE. Here the CDR3 reads CASSGDFTGNTIYF. The CDR3 bases are TGTGCCAGCAGCGGGGACTTCACTGGAAACACCATATATTTT.

This clonotype was counted many times. The chain recombines TRBV7-6 with TRBJ2-6; D is unresolved. Germline CDR1 and CDR2: SGHVS and FNYEAQ. This CDR3 is 15 amino acids long. Deletions cut 2 bases from V and 2 bases from J, with 7 bases between. CDR3 coding DNA: TGTGCCAGCAGCTTAAGTGTGACTGGGGCCAACGTCCTGACTTTC. Translation: CASSLSVTGANVLTF.

The rearrangement links TRBV5-1 to TRBJ2-7; D may be TRBD1 (5 bases). From germline, CDR1 is SGHRS and CDR2 YFSETQ. The CDR3 consists of 16 residues. The V end lost 0 bases, the J end lost 2 bases, and 15 bases lay between the germline ends. CDR3 nucleotide sequence: TGCGCCAGCAGCTTGGATCGCAGGGTTGGTGCCTACGAGCAGTACTTC. Amino acid sequence: CASSLDRRVGAYEQYF.

This clonotype showed up just a few times. This may come from a read error, since a much larger clone is one base off. The chain joins TRBV5-5 to TRBJ1-1; D is uncertain. The CDR3 totals 13 residues. Trimming took 3 bases from V and 2 from J, leaving 8 bases between them. Germline V gene data show CDR1 as SGHKS and CDR2 as YYEKEE (reference sequence). CDR3 loop: CASSSESNTEAFF. The CDR3 bases are TGTGCCAGCAGCTCGGAAAGTAACACTGAAGCTTTCTTT.

This clonotype was recorded many times. The rearrangement joins TRBV10-3 to TRBJ2-5; no clear D. Germline CDR1 ENHRY, CDR2 SYGVKD. V gave up 2 bases and J gave up 2 bases, with 3 bases separating them. The CDR3 extends over 12 amino acids. Here the CDR3 reads CAISEVQETQYF. The DNA of the CDR3 is TGTGCCATCAGTGAGGTACAAGAGACCCAGTACTTC.

In its sample, this clonotype was seen many times. The chain is built from TRBV11-1 and TRBJ2-2; D is perhaps TRBD1 or TRBD2 (5 bases each). V gave up 10 bases and J gave up 6 bases, with 15 bases separating them. This CDR3 contains 13 residues. The germline CDR1 and CDR2 sequences are SGHAT and FQDESV (reference sequence). CDR3 protein: CATRDRSSGELFF. Written as DNA, the CDR3 is TGTGCCACCCGGGACCGTAGTTCCGGGGAGCTGTTTTTT. The variable domain in full, with the rest retrieved from reference TRBV11-1 and TRBJ2-2, is EAEVAQSPRYKITEKSQAVAFWCDPISGHATLYWYRQILGQGPELLVQFQDESVVDDSQLPKDRFSAERLKGVDSTLKIQPAELGDSAMYLCATRDRSSGELFFGEGSRLTVL.

This clonotype was seen at least ten times. The gene calls are TRBV6-6 and TRBJ2-1, with a weak D call TRBD2 (6 bases). This CDR3 is built from 15 residues. Germline loops: CDR1 MNHNY, CDR2 SVGAGI (reference sequence). Trimming removed 2 bases from V and 0 bases from J, with 8 bases in between. This CDR3 reads CASSYAGPSYNEQFF. The CDR3 DNA follows: TGTGCCAGCAGTTACGCGGGGCCCTCCTACAATGAGCAGTTCTTC.

Many counts were recorded for this clonotype. The chain's CDR3 is CASSLDTPSSYEQYF. Written as DNA, the CDR3 is TGTGCCAGCAGCTTAGATACCCCAAGCTCCTACGAGCAGTACTTC. This chain links TRBV7-6 with TRBJ2-7; D not certain. This CDR3 comprises 15 residues. Between the trimmed V and J ends, which lost 1 base and 0 bases, there was a span of 10 bases. Per the germline V gene, CDR1 is SGHVS and CDR2 is FNYEAQ. Supplemented by reference TRBV7-6 and TRBJ2-7, the full variable domain reads GAGVSQSPRYKVTKRGQDVALRCDPISGHVSLYWYRQALGQGPEFLTYFNYEAQQDKSGLPNDRFSAERPEGSISTLTIQRTEQRDSAMYRCASSLDTPSSYEQYFGPGTRLTVT.

The V gene is TRBV29-1, the J gene TRBJ2-3; D remains unclear. Germline loops: CDR1 SQVTM, CDR2 ANQGSEA. The CDR3 is 11 residues long. Trimming removed 7 bases from V and 4 bases from J, with 9 bases in between. The CDR3 here is CSGFRADTQYF. CDR3 nucleotides: TGCAGCGGATTTAGAGCAGATACGCAGTATTTT.

This chain links TRBV7-2 with TRBJ1-1, with D perhaps TRBD1 (5 bases). From germline, CDR1 is SGHTA and CDR2 FQGNSA. Deletions cut 7 bases from V and 5 bases from J, with 17 bases between. The CDR3 consists of 14 residues. This CDR3 reads CASNVGPSATEAFF. The CDR3 nucleotides are TGTGCCAGCAACGTGGGACCGAGCGCGACTGAAGCTTTCTTT. The full variable domain, its missing parts supplied by reference TRBV7-2 and TRBJ1-1, is GAGVSQSPSNKVTEKGKDVELRCDPISGHTALYWYRQSLGQGLEFLIYFQGNSAPDKSGLPSDRFSAERTGGSVSTLTIQRTQQEDSAVYLCASNVGPSATEAFFGQGTRLTVV.

Only a few counts were recorded for this clonotype. The junction and the germline gene differ at one end; a read error may be behind it. CDR3 sequence: CASSLGPGQGNGF. CDR3 in DNA: TGTGCCAGCAGCTTAGGACCGGGACAGGGGAACGGTTTT. The rearrangement links TRBV11-2 to TRBJ2-3; TRBD1 matches at 10 bases. From germline, CDR1 is SGHAT and CDR2 FQNNGV. This CDR3 is built from 13 residues.

Many counts were recorded for this clonotype. The chain recombines TRBV20-1 with TRBJ2-3; D perhaps matches TRBD1 (5 bases). V lost 0 bases and J lost 3, with 16 bases in between. This CDR3 is built from 16 residues. CDR1 DFQATT and CDR2 SNEGSKA come from the germline V gene (reference sequence). For the CDR3, the DNA is TGCAGTGCTAGAGATCCCAGGAAGGGGCTGACAGATACGCAGTATTTT. This codes for CSARDPRKGLTDTQYF.

This clonotype came up many times. The germline gene is not matched at one end of the junction; a read error may be the cause. This chain connects TRBV3-1 to TRBJ1-5; D call uncertain. The CDR3 is made up of 15 amino acids. Germline assignment: CDR1 LGHDT and CDR2 YNNKEL (reference sequence). The CDR3 loop reads CASSQAGRTNQPQNF. Here the CDR3 DNA reads TGTGCCAGCAGCCAAGCGGGCCGAACTAATCAGCCCCAGAATTTT.

This clonotype was seen at least ten times. The chain's CDR3 is CASSQGDQPQHF. The CDR3 DNA reads as TGTGCCAGCAGCCAGGGTGATCAGCCCCAGCATTTT. V and J are TRBV3-1 and TRBJ1-5; no definite D call. Trimming pared 3 bases from V and 5 bases from J, leaving 5 bases between. Looked up from germline, CDR1 is LGHDT and CDR2 is YNNKEL (reference sequence). This CDR3 contains 12 residues.

The table lists this clonotype with many counts. V and J are TRBV9 and TRBJ1-5, with unresolved D. Germline V gives CDR1 SGDLS, CDR2 YYNGEE. This CDR3 is built from 13 residues. Trimming shortened V by 0 bases and J by 3 bases, and 4 bases separated the two germline ends. The CDR3 spells CASSVAPNQPQHF. The CDR3 nucleotides read TGTGCCAGCAGCGTAGCCCCCAATCAGCCCCAGCATTTT.

This clonotype has at least ten counts. The V gene is TRBV5-1, the J gene TRBJ2-3; D assignment may be TRBD1 or TRBD2 (6 bases each). The germline CDR1 and CDR2 sequences are SGHRS and YFSETQ. The germline V and J ends were trimmed by 7 bases and 2 bases, with 17 bases remaining between them. CDR3 length equals 15 residues. The CDR3 reads CASCIGGRDTDTQYF. The CDR3 DNA reads TGCGCCAGCTGCATCGGGGGCAGAGACACAGATACGCAGTATTTT.

Only a few counts were recorded for this clonotype. CDR3 sequence (DNA): TGCAGTGCCGCCGTCATGAACACTGAAGCTTTCTTT. Translating it yields CSAAVMNTEAFF. This chain joins TRBV20-1 and TRBJ1-1; D is unclear. Trimming removed 6 bases from V and 0 bases from J, with 8 bases in between. Germline-derived CDR1 and CDR2 are DFQATT and SNEGSKA (reference sequence). The CDR3 spans 12 residues.

This clonotype was counted at least ten times. The V gene is TRBV12-5, the J gene TRBJ1-1, with D maybe TRBD1 (6 bases). Germline lookup yields CDR1 LGHNT and CDR2 FRNRAP. The V end lost 5 bases, the J end lost 6 bases, and 13 bases lay between the germline ends. This CDR3 is 13 amino acids long. This CDR3 is CASGTNNRAEAFF. For the CDR3, the DNA is TGTGCTAGTGGTACTAATAACAGGGCTGAAGCTTTCTTT. The entire variable domain, with the rest obtained from reference TRBV12-5 and TRBJ1-1, is as follows: DARVTQTPRHKVTEMGQEVTMRCQPILGHNTVFWYRQTMMQGLELLAYFRNRAPLDDSGMPKDRFSAEMPDATLATLKIQPSEPRDSAVYFCASGTNNRAEAFFGQGTRLTVV.